These 16 T cell receptor beta chains came from one sample sequenced in a study of vaccination and CD4 T cells after COVID-19. The Oncomine TCR Beta short-read assay generated sequence data from the DNA of cultured CD4+ T cells. TCRdb passed the PCR reads through MiXCR, listing each CDR3 protein once. The table lists roughly 24,000 distinct CDR3 sequences, around 65% of them singletons. Treatment described: roughly ten-day PBMC culture with coronavirus spike peptide pools or control peptides (ViraFEST assay). No antigen has been assigned to these receptors. The specimen sequenced was CD4+ T cells from blood, cultured in vitro. These receptors all stem from a human donor who had recovered from COVID-19.

J is TRBJ1-1 and V is TRBV6-4; perhaps TRBD1 as D (5 bases). The germline V gene encodes CDR1 MRHNA and CDR2 SNTAGT. V shed 9 bases and J shed 4 bases, with 21 bases lying between them. The CDR3 is 15 amino acids. CDR3 bases: TGTGCCAGTCAGGAACAGGCAGCGAATGGCACTGAAGCTTTCTTT. This sequence encodes CASQEQAANGTEAFF.

Sample share makes this clonotype medium-sized. V gene TRBV20-1 combines with J gene TRBJ2-2; 7 bases map to TRBD2. The germline V gene encodes CDR1 DFQATT and CDR2 SNEGSKA (reference sequence). The CDR3 extends over 18 amino acids. V was pared by 1 base and J by 0 bases, with 11 bases of the junction left unmatched. CDR3 sequence: CSARGLAESPANTGELFF. CDR3 nucleotide sequence: TGCAGTGCTAGAGGGCTAGCGGAATCCCCCGCGAACACCGGGGAGCTGTTTTTT.

This chain links TRBV27 with TRBJ1-5; 7 nucleotides align to TRBD1. The CDR3 is 16 amino acids. Trimming cost V 6 bases and J 6 bases; bases outside gene matches: 14. From germline, CDR1 is MNHEY and CDR2 SMNVEV (reference sequence). The CDR3 nucleotides read TGTGCCAGCAGCCCGCTAGGGACAGTCCCTAGTCAGCCCCAGCATTTT. It is translated as CASSPLGTVPSQPQHF.

V usage is TRBV7-9 and J usage is TRBJ1-1; perhaps TRBD1 as D (6 bases). This CDR3 contains 15 residues. V lost 1 base and J lost 0, with 9 bases in between. Germline CDR1 is SEHNR and CDR2 is FQNEAQ (reference sequence). The CDR3, as DNA: TGTGCCAGCAGCTTAGGGACAGTGATGAACACTGAAGCTTTCTTT. It yields the protein CASSLGTVMNTEAFF.

This chain uses TRBV20-1 with TRBJ1-5; 8 nucleotides agree with TRBD1. The CDR3 contains 14 residues. V gave up 3 bases and J gave up 8 bases; unmatched junction bases: 9. The germline gives CDR1 DFQATT, CDR2 SNEGSKA (reference sequence). The CDR3 region has the DNA TGCAGTGCTAGCCCGCCGACAGGGGTCAAGCCCCAGCATTTT. Translating it yields CSASPPTGVKPQHF.

This clonotype was detected only once. The V call is TRBV19, the J call TRBJ1-5; no clear D. Germline V gives CDR1 LNHDA, CDR2 SQIVND (reference sequence). The germline V and J ends were trimmed by 3 bases and 4 bases, with 7 bases remaining between them. There are 13 residues in the CDR3. This CDR3 is CASSMAVNQPQHF. In nucleotides, the CDR3 is TGTGCCAGTAGTATGGCAGTGAATCAGCCCCAGCATTTT.

This sequence joins TRBV19 and TRBJ2-5, with 11 bases lining up with TRBD1. CDR1 is LNHDA and CDR2 is SQIVND in the germline V gene (reference sequence). The trim removed 9 bases at V and 3 bases at J, leaving 9 bases unmatched. CDR3 size: 15 residues. In DNA, the CDR3 is TGTGCCAGCCATGGACAGGGGGCAGGAGAAGAGACCCAGTACTTC. Protein: CASHGQGAGEETQYF.

This clonotype has only a few counts. The CDR3 DNA reads TGTGCCAGCAGCTTAGATCCAGGGAGGAAAAATCAGCCCCAGCATTTT. Protein sequence: CASSLDPGRKNQPQHF. The chain employs TRBV11-2 and TRBJ1-5; TRBD1 is a possible D gene (5 bases). The CDR3 runs to 16 residues. CDR1 and CDR2 (germline): SGHAT, FQNNGV. V shed 0 bases and J shed 4 bases, with 13 bases lying between them.

The rearrangement joins TRBV28 to TRBJ1-5; 9 bases are shared with TRBD1. Germline V gives CDR1 MDHEN, CDR2 SYDVKM. The CDR3 extends over 15 amino acids. J gave up 6 bases and V 6 bases, and 9 bases lay outside the gene matches. For the CDR3, the DNA is TGTGCCAGCAGGGTCGAACAGGGGGCCGGTCAGCCCCAGCATTTT. Protein: CASRVEQGAGQPQHF.

This chain connects TRBV11-2 to TRBJ2-7; 9 positions agree with TRBD1. CDR1 and CDR2 (germline): SGHAT, FQNNGV. The CDR3 runs to 13 residues. V was clipped by 5 bases and J by 6 bases; unmatched bases: 5. The CDR3 region is CASSPYRGLEQYF. In nucleotides, the CDR3 is TGTGCCAGCAGCCCCTACAGGGGGCTCGAGCAGTACTTC. Complete variable domain (other parts from reference TRBV11-2 and TRBJ2-7): EAGVAQSPRYKIIEKRQSVAFWCNPISGHATLYWYQQILGQGPKLLIQFQNNGVVDDSQLPKDRFSAERLKGVDSTLKIQPAKLEDSAVYLCASSPYRGLEQYFGPGTRLTVT.

V gene TRBV20-1 combines with J gene TRBJ2-7; 7 bases fit TRBD1. The V segment lost 2 bases and the J segment 3 bases; nucleotides outside the gene matches: 16. CDR1 DFQATT and CDR2 SNEGSKA come from the germline V gene (reference sequence). This CDR3 comprises 17 residues. The CDR3 here is CSARSRGTDGRLYEQYF. The CDR3 DNA reads TGCAGTGCTAGAAGTAGGGGGACAGATGGACGTCTCTACGAGCAGTACTTC.

The chain couples TRBV20-1 to TRBJ2-7; 9 bases match TRBD1. There are 12 residues in the CDR3. From germline, CDR1 is DFQATT and CDR2 SNEGSKA (reference sequence). J was trimmed by 6 bases and V by 6 bases; bases with no gene match: 6. For the CDR3, the DNA is TGCAGTGCGCCCGGGACAGGGCGCGAGCAGTACTTC. It encodes CSAPGTGREQYF.

This clonotype was detected a few times. The rearrangement joins TRBV7-8 to TRBJ2-3, with 11 bases aligning to TRBD2. The CDR3 extends over 19 amino acids. Germline V gene sequence: CDR1 SGHVS, CDR2 FQNEAQ. The junction had 14 bases not matched to a gene; V was cut back by 1 base and J by 5 bases. CDR3 nucleotide sequence: TGTGCCAGCAGCTTAGGACTAGCGGGGTCGGCCGCTGGGGGAGATACGCAGTATTTT. Protein sequence: CASSLGLAGSAAGGDTQYF. Using reference TRBV7-8 and TRBJ2-3 for the parts outside the CDR3, the full variable domain is GAGVSQSPRYKVAKRGQDVALRCDPISGHVSLFWYQQALGQGPEFLTYFQNEAQLDKSGLPSDRFFAERPEGSVSTLKIQRTQQEDSAVYLCASSLGLAGSAAGGDTQYFGPGTRLTVL.

The genes are TRBV5-1 and TRBJ2-3; 8 bases fit TRBD2. Per the germline V gene, CDR1 is SGHRS and CDR2 is YFSETQ. V trimming: 0 bases; J trimming: 2 bases; junction bases outside the gene matches: 2. This CDR3 spans 15 amino acids. The CDR3: CASSLGGRNTDTQYF. CDR3 coding DNA: TGCGCCAGCAGCTTGGGCGGGAGGAACACAGATACGCAGTATTTT.

CDR3 sequence reads: CASSSRAAFRQPQHF. CDR3 bases: TGTGCCAGCAGCTCCCGGGCCGCCTTTCGTCAGCCCCAGCATTTT. V and J are TRBV7-8 and TRBJ1-5; D gene unclear. Trimming removed 4 bases at V and 6 bases at J, with 16 bases between. CDR3 length: 15 amino acids. Germline CDR1 and CDR2: SGHVS and FQNEAQ.

This clonotype showed up just once. The J gene is TRBJ2-7, the V gene TRBV20-1, with D unresolved. This CDR3 contains 13 residues. The germline V and J ends were trimmed by 3 bases and 1 base, with 10 bases remaining between them. Germline CDR1 and CDR2: DFQATT and SNEGSKA (reference sequence). The CDR3 coding sequence is TGCAGTGCTAGTTTCCCGCCGTCCTACGAGCAGTACTTC. Translating it yields CSASFPPSYEQYF.